This section outlines one TCR beta chain sequence together with its context. Its antigen is currently unknown. This record belongs to a study of shared clonotypes between healthy human individuals. Germline V CDR1 and CDR2: SGDLS, YYNGEE. J was trimmed by 10 bases and V by 2 bases; bases with no gene match: 6. The CDR3 length is 14 residues. Profiling relied on immunoSEQ multiplex PCR, and the TCRdb table lists in-frame clones only, not all of them. The sample holds some 2.1 million clones; about 94% are singletons and the top ten take approximately 1.6%. Notes on the study in general: Even with large depth, rarefaction showed that sorted-subset sequencing was incomplete.

It was CD45RO-negative cells, positively selected for CCR7, that made up naive CD8 cells, with terminally differentiated effector memory CD45RA+ cells excluded. This chain links TRBV9 with TRBJ1-6; 7 bases are a match to TRBD1. The specimen sequenced was naive CD8+ T cells from PBMCs. This TCR came from a man between 18 and 29 years old in good health. Some clones in this sample may be carry-over from other donors' samples. The CDR3 coding sequence is TGTGCCAGCAGCGTGACGACAGGGAACTCACCCCTCCACTTT. Residues: CASSVTTGNSPLHF.